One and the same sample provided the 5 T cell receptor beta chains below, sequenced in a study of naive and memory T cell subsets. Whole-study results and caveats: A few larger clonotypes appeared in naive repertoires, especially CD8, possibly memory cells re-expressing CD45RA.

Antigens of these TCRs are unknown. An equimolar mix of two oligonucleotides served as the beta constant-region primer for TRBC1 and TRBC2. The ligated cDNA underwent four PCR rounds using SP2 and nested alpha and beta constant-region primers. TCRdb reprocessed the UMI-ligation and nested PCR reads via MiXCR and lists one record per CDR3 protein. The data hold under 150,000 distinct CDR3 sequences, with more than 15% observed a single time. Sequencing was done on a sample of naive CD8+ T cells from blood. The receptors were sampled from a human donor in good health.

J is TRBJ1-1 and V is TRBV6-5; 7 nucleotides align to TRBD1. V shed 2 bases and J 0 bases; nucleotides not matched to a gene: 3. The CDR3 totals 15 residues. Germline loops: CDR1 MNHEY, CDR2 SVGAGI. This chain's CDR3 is CASSYETGVNTEAFF. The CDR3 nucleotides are TGTGCCAGCAGTTACGAAACAGGGGTGAACACTGAAGCTTTCTTT.

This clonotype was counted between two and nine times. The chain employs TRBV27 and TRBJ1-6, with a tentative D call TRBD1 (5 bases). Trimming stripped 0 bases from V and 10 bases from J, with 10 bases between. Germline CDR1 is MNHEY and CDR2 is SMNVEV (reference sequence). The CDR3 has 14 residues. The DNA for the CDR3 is TGTGCCAGCAGTTTATCGGAGGGGTGGTCACCCCTCCACTTT. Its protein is CASSLSEGWSPLHF.

CDR3 sequence reads: CASSLSINLWEFF. CDR3 coding DNA: TGTGCCAGCAGTTTATCGATTAATCTCTGGGAGTTCTTC. This chain connects TRBV27 to TRBJ2-1, with D uncertain. CDR3 length equals 13 residues. Germline V CDR1 and CDR2: MNHEY, SMNVEV (reference sequence). V shed 0 bases and J shed 14 bases, with 14 bases lying between them.

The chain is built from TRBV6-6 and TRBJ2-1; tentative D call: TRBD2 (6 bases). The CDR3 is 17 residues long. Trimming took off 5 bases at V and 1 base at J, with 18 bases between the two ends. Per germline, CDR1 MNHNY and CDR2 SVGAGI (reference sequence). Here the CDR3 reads CASSPGVTRRSYNEQFF. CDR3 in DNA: TGTGCCAGCAGTCCGGGAGTAACCCGAAGGTCCTACAATGAGCAGTTCTTC.

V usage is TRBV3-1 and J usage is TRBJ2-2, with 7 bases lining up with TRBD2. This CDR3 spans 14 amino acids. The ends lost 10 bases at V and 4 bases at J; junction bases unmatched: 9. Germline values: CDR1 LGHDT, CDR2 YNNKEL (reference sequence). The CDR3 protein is CATEDLAVTGELFF. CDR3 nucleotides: TGTGCCACCGAGGACCTAGCGGTCACCGGGGAGCTGTTTTTT.